This TCR beta chain emerged from a study of vaccination effects on CD4 cells after COVID-19. Study details: Median timing of post-vaccine samples was 72 days after the second dose.

Sequencing was performed with immunoSEQ multiplex PCR; in TCRdb, only in-frame clones are kept and a portion is missing. The sample shows some 30,000 clones, roughly 80% of them seen only once. Comments on this clone: Its antigen is not known.

Before sequencing took place, the ViraFEST assay used viral peptide pools to expand antigen-specific CD4+ T cells. Culture lasted approximately 10 days before CD4+ T cell isolation. Participants were given two doses of BNT162b2 or mRNA-1273 vaccine. In the cultures, half the medium was exchanged for IL-2 medium on days 3 and 7. The CDR3 has 13 residues. V gave up 6 bases and J gave up 4 bases, with 10 bases separating them. Germline assignment: CDR1 SGHTA and CDR2 FQGNSA. General study results and limits: Whether induced by infection or by vaccine, clones showed marked clonal contraction late after vaccination.

The TCR originated in a human donor who received a COVID-19 vaccine. Some clones in this sample may be carry-over from other donors' samples. The sequenced sample was CD4+ T cells from PBMCs cultured with SARS-CoV-2 spike peptides, obtained after COVID-19 vaccination. The chain uses TRBV7-2 and TRBJ1-3, with D unclear. For the CDR3, the DNA is TGTGCCAGCAGACAAAACACCGGAAACACCATATATTTT. This encodes CASRQNTGNTIYF.